This TCR beta chain was profiled in a study of post-analysis software for immune sequencing data. This clonotype has ten or more counts. Its antigen is as yet unknown. Study-wide points: Comparison with controls showed significantly lower normalized Chao1 diversity in multiple sclerosis patients.

Built from TCR beta cDNA, the libraries had unique molecular identifiers in them. TCRdb passed the PCR reads through MiXCR, listing each CDR3 protein once. The sample has fewer than 850,000 distinct CDR3 sequences, roughly 27% seen once. This TCR came from a girl between 10 and 17 years old with multiple sclerosis. Sequencing was done on a sample of blood.

CDR3 nucleotide sequence: TGTGCCAGCAGCTTGTTGGGCTATGGCTACACCTTC. Translated, it gives CASSLLGYGYTF. The V and J genes are TRBV12-3 or TRBV12-4 and TRBJ1-2; no clear D gene. Trimming removed 6 bases at V and 4 bases at J, with 9 bases between. The CDR3 contains 12 residues.